A selection of T cell receptor beta chains follows, all from one sample in a study of siplizumab effects on memory and regulatory T cells. Data came from immunoSEQ multiplex PCR; TCRdb stores just in-frame clones and leaves some out. The data hold approximately 94,000 clones, with 95% to 97% observed a single time. Sequencing was carried out using naive CD4+ T cells sorted from blood. The receptors originated from a human donor in good health. The CDR3 runs from the conserved cysteine through the conserved F or W. D genes are given only for firm matches. Only part of the rows carry a size: once, few, many, or a class if the clone is expanded.

d_call j_call v_call clone_size cdr3_nt cdr3_aa
NA TRBJ2-7 TRBV19 once TGTGCCAGTAGTATAGATCTATACTACTCCGAGCAGTACTTC CASSIDLYYSEQYF
TRBD2 TRBJ2-5 TRBV9 NA TGTGCCAGCAGCCCTGGGAGGGCAGGTCAAGAGACCCAGTACTTC CASSPGRAGQETQYF
TRBD2 TRBJ2-3 TRBV5-1 NA TGCGCCAGCAGCACCCTAGCGGGGGGGCCAGATACGCAGTATTTT CASSTLAGGPDTQYF
NA TRBJ2-5 TRBV7-2 once TGTGCCAGCAGCCCCCGGACAGCCCAAGAGACCCAGTACTTC CASSPRTAQETQYF
NA TRBJ2-7 TRBV27 NA TGTGCCAGCAGTTTAGTGGGTCTGGGGACCTACGAGCAGTACTTC CASSLVGLGTYEQYF
TRBD1 TRBJ1-6 TRBV6-6 NA TGTGCCACCCAGGGGGAAGGTTCACCCCTCCACTTT CATQGEGSPLHF
NA TRBJ2-7 TRBV5-8 once TGTGCCAGCAGCTTGGGAGGCAGGGGTGGCTACGAGCAGTACTTC CASSLGGRGGYEQYF
TRBD1 TRBJ1-1 TRBV7-3 once TGTGCCAGCAGCTGGGGACAGGGTGAAGCTTTCTTT CASSWGQGEAFF
TRBD1 TRBJ1-4 TRBV2 NA TGTGCCAGCACCCCTTACGGGACAGGAAATGAAAAACTGTTTTTT CASTPYGTGNEKLFF
TRBD2 TRBJ2-1 TRBV5-1 NA TGCGCCAGCAAAGATGGGGGGGACCCCTACAATGAGCAGTTCTTC CASKDGGDPYNEQFF
TRBD2 TRBJ2-7 TRBV7-2 once TGTGCCAGCAGCTTAGGCGGGGGGGCCTACGAGCAGTACTTC CASSLGGGAYEQYF
TRBD1 TRBJ2-7 TRBV10-3 NA TGTGCCATCAGCTTAGGACAGGGGGCGCCAGAGGAGCAGTACTTC CAISLGQGAPEEQYF
NA TRBJ1-2 TRBV10-3 NA TGTGCCATCAGTGAGGGGACACCTAACTATGGCTACACCTTC CAISEGTPNYGYTF
NA TRBJ2-5 TRBV29-1 NA TGCAGCGGGACTAACCAAGAGACCCAGTACTTC CSGTNQETQYF
NA TRBJ2-3 TRBV5-6 NA TGTGCCAGCAGCTTGAGGAGTGGAAACACAGATACGCAGTATTTT CASSLRSGNTDTQYF
TRBD1 TRBJ1-2 TRBV7-3 NA TGTGCCAGCAGCCGCACAGGGGGATCCTATGGCTACACCTTC CASSRTGGSYGYTF
NA TRBJ2-2 TRBV12-5 NA TGTGCTAGTGGGACCGCCGGGACGGAGCTGTTTTTT CASGTAGTELFF
NA TRBJ2-5 TRBV25-1 NA TGTGCCAGCAGGTTGACCGCAAGCACAAGGGAGACCCAGTACTTC CASRLTASTRETQYF
TRBD1 TRBJ1-1 TRBV4-2 NA TGTGCCAGCAGCCAACAGGGGCTTGGGCAGGGGGTCTCTGAAGCTTTCTTT CASSQQGLGQGVSEAFF
NA TRBJ1-2 TRBV5-6 NA TGTGCCAGCAGCGGGGCGGGTCCCGGCGGCTACACCTTC CASSGAGPGGYTF
NA TRBJ2-7 TRBV6-5 NA TGTGCCAGCAGTTACCAGGGGGGACCATACGAGCAGTACTTC CASSYQGGPYEQYF
TRBD1 TRBJ1-5 TRBV6-5 NA TGTGCCATCCAGGGGGCAGAACAGCCCCAGCATTTT CAIQGAEQPQHF
NA TRBJ2-7 TRBV18 NA TGTGCCAGCTCACCACAGTCCCCAGCATGGGGCTCCTACGAGCAGTACTTC CASSPQSPAWGSYEQYF
NA TRBJ1-3 TRBV7-9 NA TGTGCCAGCAGCTTAATATCGACAGCCTCTGGAAACACCATATATTTT CASSLISTASGNTIYF
NA TRBJ2-5 TRBV19 NA TGTGCCAGTAGTATACAGGGTTTAGGAGAGACCCAGTACTTC CASSIQGLGETQYF
TRBD2 TRBJ2-7 TRBV2 NA TGTGCCAGCAGTGAAGCGGGGGGGACGTCCTACGAGCAGTACTTC CASSEAGGTSYEQYF
TRBD1 TRBJ2-7 TRBV28 NA TGTGCCAGCAGATCCGCCGGGACAGGGTTCTACGAGCAGTACTTC CASRSAGTGFYEQYF
TRBD2 TRBJ2-3 TRBV14 NA TGTGCCAGCAGCCCCTGCAGGAAAGCGGGGGGGCGGACAGATACGCAGTATTTT CASSPCRKAGGRTDTQYF
NA TRBJ2-5 TRBV30 NA TGTGCCTGGAGCCCAGGGACCCCCACCCTCCACTTC CAWSPGTPTLHF
TRBD2 TRBJ2-7 TRBV27 NA TGTGCCAGCAGTTTATCGACGGGGGGGTCCTACGAGCAGTACTTC CASSLSTGGSYEQYF
NA TRBJ2-1 TRBV10-3 NA TGTGCCATCAGTGAGTCGTTGGGGAGCTCCTACAATGAGCAGTTCTTC CAISESLGSSYNEQFF
NA TRBJ1-2 TRBV6-5 NA TGTGCCAGCAGGCCCTTAGGGGTGATGGATGGCTACACCTTC CASRPLGVMDGYTF
TRBD1 TRBJ1-2 TRBV9 NA TGTGCCAGCAGCCCTAAGGACAGGGTGGTAGACTATGGCTACACCTTC CASSPKDRVVDYGYTF
TRBD2 TRBJ2-3 TRBV27 NA TGTGCCAGCAGTGTAGCGGGGGCCACAGATACGCAGTATTTT CASSVAGATDTQYF
NA TRBJ2-1 TRBV18 NA TGTGCCAGCTCACCGGACTACCTCTACAATGAGCAGTTCTTC CASSPDYLYNEQFF
TRBD1 TRBJ1-1 TRBV7-9 few TGTGCCAGCGGGACAGGGGCGGGAGCTTTCTTT CASGTGAGAFF
NA TRBJ1-6 TRBV25-1 NA TGTGCCAGCAGTGAAACTTTTAATTCACCCCTCCACTTT CASSETFNSPLHF
TRBD1 TRBJ2-7 TRBV7-8 NA TGTGCCAGCAGCTCCACAGGGGTGAAGTACGAGCAGTACTTC CASSSTGVKYEQYF
TRBD1 TRBJ2-7 TRBV6-6 NA TGTGCCAGCAGTTACTCGCCCAGGGGGTTAGGAGAGCAGTACTTC CASSYSPRGLGEQYF
TRBD1 TRBJ2-4 TRBV2 NA TGTGCCAGCAGGCCGGGACAGGGTAATTCTGGCAAAAACATTCAGTACTTC CASRPGQGNSGKNIQYF
NA TRBJ2-3 TRBV4-2 NA TGTGCCAGCAGCCAAGAGGGCAGAGATACGCAGTATTTT CASSQEGRDTQYF
NA TRBJ2-7 TRBV20-1 NA TGCAGTGCTACGGACTTCTACGAGCAGTACTTC CSATDFYEQYF
NA TRBJ1-2 TRBV7-2 NA TGTGCCAGCAGCTTAAACCCCGGACAGAACTATGGCTACACCTTC CASSLNPGQNYGYTF
NA TRBJ2-7 TRBV6-5 NA TGTGCCAGCAGTTCCAAAGTCTACGAGCAGTACTTC CASSSKVYEQYF
NA TRBJ1-2 TRBV29-1 NA TGCAGCGTTGAAAGAGGGGGGCCCAACATCTATGGCTACACCTTC CSVERGGPNIYGYTF
TRBD1 TRBJ2-5 TRBV5-5 NA TGTGCCAGCAGCTGGGGGACAGGGGAAGAGACCCAGTACTTC CASSWGTGEETQYF
NA TRBJ2-7 TRBV18 NA TGTGCCAGCTCACCACCCCCCGGTCGTGACGAGCAGTACTTC CASSPPPGRDEQYF